One and the same sample provided the 30 T cell receptor beta chains below, sequenced in a study of shared clonotypes between healthy human individuals (TCRdb year 2020). For the CD8 naive samples, CD45RO-negative cells were positively selected for CCR7, yielding a CD45RA+CCR7+ population from which TemRA cells were excluded. Library preparation used the immunoSEQ multiplex PCR assay. TCRdb retrieved this table from immuneACCESS and kept in-frame rearrangements only. Not all clones are present; in checked studies, unresolved V genes account for under half, and no reason is known for the remainder. The sample contains more than 2 million clones, 93% of them found a single time. The ten largest clones capture less than 2% of the sample. Material for sequencing was naive CD8+ T cells from PBMCs. The intended sense of this specimen's cell subset or site label: CD45RA+CCR7+. The receptors here all came from a man in his late teens or twenties in good health. Some clones in this sample may be carry-over from other donors' samples.

This sequence joins TRBV27 and TRBJ2-2; tentatively, D is TRBD2 (6 bases). This CDR3 is built from 13 residues. CDR1 is MNHEY and CDR2 is SMNVEV in the germline V gene (reference sequence). The ends were cut back, 4 bases at V and 7 bases at J, with 10 bases in the middle. CDR3 sequence reads: CASSSLAIGELFF. DNA of the CDR3: TGTGCCAGCAGTTCCCTAGCGATCGGGGAGCTGTTTTTT.

Turning to this clone: The sample has other DNA sequences that encode this CDR3 too. The chain is built from TRBV7-9 and TRBJ2-6; D unclear. With 2 bases removed from V and 0 bases from J, the gap between germline ends came to 5 bases. This CDR3 region has 15 residues. Germline V gives CDR1 SEHNR, CDR2 FQNEAQ (reference sequence). The CDR3, as DNA: TGTGCCAGCAGCTTATCGAGCTCTGGGGCCAACGTCCTGACTTTC. This encodes CASSLSSSGANVLTF.

The chain is built from TRBV9 and TRBJ2-1, with TRBD2 matching over 8 bases. Unmatched junction bases numbered 8, after V lost 3 bases and J lost 3 bases. The germline V gene has CDR1 SGDLS and CDR2 YYNGEE. This CDR3 has 16 amino acids. CDR3 region: CASSAPLAALYNEQFF. The CDR3 bases are TGTGCCAGCAGCGCCCCACTAGCGGCACTCTACAATGAGCAGTTCTTC. The whole variable domain, filled in from reference TRBV9 and TRBJ2-1, reads DSGVTQTPKHLITATGQRVTLRCSPRSGDLSVYWYQQSLDQGLQFLIQYYNGEERAKGNILERFSAQQFPDLHSELNLSSLELGDSALYFCASSAPLAALYNEQFFGPGTRLTVL.

About this clone itself: One end of the junction fails to match germline, which may point to a read error. The J gene is TRBJ1-2, the V gene TRBV5-6, with D possibly being TRBD1 (5 bases). This CDR3 contains 15 residues. Germline values: CDR1 SGHDT, CDR2 YYEEEE. CDR3 in amino acids: CASRLGPRSHIGYTF. CDR3 nucleotide sequence: TGTGCCAGCAGGTTGGGGCCAAGGAGTCATATTGGCTACACCTTC.

As for this clone: Distinct nucleotide sequences in the sample also encode this CDR3. CDR3 sequence: CASSQDRVGVEGFYEQYF. CDR3 bases: TGCGCCAGCAGCCAAGATAGGGTCGGGGTGGAGGGGTTCTACGAGCAGTACTTC. This chain links TRBV4-3 with TRBJ2-7; D possibly corresponds to TRBD2 (6 bases). Germline assignment: CDR1 LGHNA and CDR2 YSLEER. Trimming took 0 bases from V and 3 from J, leaving 21 bases between them. The CDR3 contains 18 residues.

The V and J genes are TRBV11-2 and TRBJ2-5, with D tentatively TRBD1 or TRBD2 (5 bases each). Germline V CDR1 and CDR2: SGHAT, FQNNGV. The CDR3 loop spans 13 amino acids. V lost 8 bases and J lost 4, with 14 bases in between. CDR3 region: CASQGGQRETQYF. CDR3 nucleotides: TGTGCCAGCCAGGGCGGGCAGAGAGAGACCCAGTACTTC.

The chain combines TRBV19 with TRBJ2-7; 12 bases are a match to TRBD2. Germline lookup yields CDR1 LNHDA and CDR2 SQIVND (reference sequence). The CDR3 is made up of 16 amino acids. The trim removed 3 bases at V and 0 bases at J, leaving 3 bases unmatched. This CDR3 is CASSILAGGPSYEQYF. CDR3 coding DNA: TGTGCCAGTAGTATCCTAGCGGGAGGGCCCTCCTACGAGCAGTACTTC. Full variable domain (outside the CDR3, taken from reference TRBV19 and TRBJ2-7): DGGITQSPKYLFRKEGQNVTLSCEQNLNHDAMYWYRQDPGQGLRLIYYSQIVNDFQKGDIAEGYSVSREKKESFPLTVTSAQKNPTAFYLCASSILAGGPSYEQYFGPGTRLTVT.

The V gene is TRBV13, the J gene TRBJ2-1; D may be TRBD2 (5 bases). The CDR3 has 14 amino acids. The germline gives CDR1 PRHDT, CDR2 FYEKMQ (reference sequence). The V and J ends lost 4 bases and 4 bases respectively, with 11 bases between them. The CDR3 nucleotides are TGTGCCAGCAGCTCTCGGACTGAGTACAATGAGCAGTTCTTC. Amino acids: CASSSRTEYNEQFF.

V gene TRBV7-2 combines with J gene TRBJ2-3; no clear D gene. CDR3 length: 13 amino acids. V was shortened by 1 base and J by 5 bases, with 7 bases between the two germline ends. Germline CDR1 SGHTA, CDR2 FQGNSA. CDR3 in DNA: TGTGCCAGCAGCTTAGGTGAAAGAGATACGCAGTATTTT. It specifies CASSLGERDTQYF.

The V gene is TRBV30, the J gene TRBJ2-1; D gene ambiguous. Germline V gene data show CDR1 as GTSNPN and CDR2 as SVGIG (reference sequence). Trimming cost V 8 bases and J 8 bases, with 4 bases left between them. This CDR3 is built from 8 residues. CDR3 protein: CALDEQFF. DNA for the CDR3: TGTGCCCTCGATGAGCAGTTCTTC.

The gene calls are TRBV4-1 and TRBJ1-1, with D uncertain. V was shortened by 3 bases and J by 8 bases, with 13 bases between the two germline ends. CDR1 MGHRA and CDR2 YSYEKL come from the germline V gene. The CDR3 length is 13 residues. Here the CDR3 DNA reads TGCGCCAGCAGCCATGTTGCCAGCGGGGAAGCTTTCTTT. Encoded protein: CASSHVASGEAFF.

The chain carries TRBV14 and TRBJ1-4; D gene ambiguous. The length of the CDR3 is 15 residues. V gave up 0 bases and J gave up 4 bases, with 9 bases separating them. From germline, CDR1 is SGHDN and CDR2 FVKESK. The CDR3 sequence: CASSQDRLFNEKLFF. The CDR3, as DNA: TGTGCCAGCAGCCAAGATCGGCTGTTTAATGAAAAACTGTTTTTT.

This chain links TRBV27 with TRBJ2-7; possibly TRBD2 for D (5 bases). Germline-derived CDR1 and CDR2 are MNHEY and SMNVEV (reference sequence). The germline V and J ends were trimmed by 6 bases and 9 bases, with 12 bases remaining between them. The length of the CDR3 is 11 residues. The CDR3 coding sequence is TGTGCCAGCAGAGACCCAGAGGGGCAGTACTTC. Translation gives CASRDPEGQYF.

Here the CDR3 reads CASTPGGAKNIQYF. CDR3 bases: TGTGCCAGCACCCCCGGGGGGGCCAAAAACATTCAGTACTTC. The V call is TRBV27, the J call TRBJ2-4; 7 bases are shared with TRBD2. Germline V CDR1 and CDR2: MNHEY, SMNVEV (reference sequence). There are 14 residues in the CDR3. Trimming at V came to 7 bases and at J to 1 base, leaving 4 bases not matched to a gene.

The CDR3 sequence: CASSLGDYTPEQFF. DNA of the CDR3: TGTGCCAGCAGCTTGGGAGACTACACACCGGAGCAGTTCTTC. V and J are TRBV7-6 and TRBJ2-1; TRBD2 might be the D (5 bases). CDR3 size: 14 residues. Trimming pared 3 bases from V and 10 bases from J, leaving 16 bases between. The germline gives CDR1 SGHVS, CDR2 FNYEAQ.

The rearrangement joins TRBV2 to TRBJ2-7; 12 bases agree with TRBD2. The CDR3 spans 20 residues. V trimming: 10 bases; J trimming: 1 base; junction bases outside the gene matches: 23. The germline V gene has CDR1 SNHLY and CDR2 FYNNEI. CDR3 nucleotide sequence: TGTGCCACCTTGGACACCCCGGACAGGGAGACTAGCGGGAGTTCCTACGAGCAGTACTTC. It codes for CATLDTPDRETSGSSYEQYF.

The rearrangement joins TRBV7-2 to TRBJ2-7, with 7 bases identical to TRBD1. V lost 5 bases and J lost 5; bases outside the gene matches: 15. Germline V gives CDR1 SGHTA, CDR2 FQGNSA. The CDR3 is made up of 16 amino acids. The CDR3 spells CASSRDRARGGNEQYF. CDR3 sequence (DNA): TGTGCCAGCAGCCGAGACAGGGCCAGGGGTGGAAACGAGCAGTACTTC.

V gene TRBV7-8 combines with J gene TRBJ2-5, with D perhaps TRBD1 (6 bases). Germline V lookup: CDR1 SGHVS, CDR2 FQNEAQ. Trimming removed 5 bases from V and 5 bases from J, with 30 bases in between. There are 19 residues in the CDR3. The CDR3 nucleotides are TGTGCCAGCAGCCACTACCCCCGGGACAAAAAGACTCAGGGGGAGACCCAGTACTTC. Its protein is CASSHYPRDKKTQGETQYF.

The CDR3 sequence is CASSLGQNLPQWEAFF. The CDR3 nucleotides read TGCGCCAGCAGCTTGGGACAGAACCTACCTCAGTGGGAAGCTTTCTTT. The J gene is TRBJ1-1, the V gene TRBV5-1; D perhaps matches TRBD1 (5 bases). CDR1 and CDR2 (germline): SGHRS, YFSETQ. The CDR3 extends over 16 amino acids. V lost 0 bases and J 8 bases, leaving 20 bases between the germline ends.

This chain connects TRBV5-6 to TRBJ1-1; D is undetermined. With 2 bases removed from V and 1 base from J, the gap between germline ends came to 6 bases. Germline lookup yields CDR1 SGHDT and CDR2 YYEEEE. This CDR3 has 13 residues. CDR3 in DNA: TGTGCCAGCAGCTTCGAGGGGAACACTGAAGCTTTCTTT. Translating it yields CASSFEGNTEAFF.

The table lists this clone with a count of one. The V gene is TRBV7-9, the J gene TRBJ1-2; D is perhaps TRBD1 (5 bases). V lost 0 bases to trimming and J lost 1 base, with 9 bases between them. This CDR3 region has 15 residues. Germline V gene lookup returns CDR1 SEHNR and CDR2 FQNEAQ (reference sequence). CDR3: CASSLAGTDNYGYTF. In DNA, the CDR3 is TGTGCCAGCAGCTTAGCCGGGACGGATAACTATGGCTACACCTTC.

This clone has a single count. This CDR3 is also generated by other DNA sequences in the sample. This chain connects TRBV4-1 to TRBJ2-7; D uncertain. The V gene lost 1 base and the J gene lost 0 bases, with 4 bases spanning the gap. Germline V lookup: CDR1 MGHRA, CDR2 YSYEKL. The CDR3 is 13 amino acids. In DNA, the CDR3 is TGCGCCAGCAGCCAAGCTCCCTCCTACGAGCAGTACTTC. It yields the protein CASSQAPSYEQYF.

This sequence joins TRBV19 and TRBJ1-2, with D unclear. This CDR3 comprises 11 residues. The germline gives CDR1 LNHDA, CDR2 SQIVND (reference sequence). Trimming pared 9 bases from V and 4 bases from J, leaving 9 bases between. The CDR3 spells CASGRSYGYTF. In DNA, the CDR3 is TGTGCCAGCGGCCGAAGCTATGGCTACACCTTC.

With respect to this clone: Other DNA variants within this sample encode the same CDR3. The chain joins TRBV27 to TRBJ1-5, with unresolved D. Trimming cost V 3 bases and J 2 bases, with 14 bases left between them. This CDR3 spans 16 amino acids. Germline assignment: CDR1 MNHEY and CDR2 SMNVEV (reference sequence). CDR3 residues: CASSFSAGERNQPQHF. The CDR3 coding sequence is TGTGCCAGCAGTTTTAGTGCTGGGGAACGCAATCAGCCCCAGCATTTT.

This clone has just one count. This rearrangement joins TRBV4-3 to TRBJ2-5, with D perhaps being TRBD1 or TRBD2 (5 bases each). V gave up 0 bases and J gave up 5 bases, with 25 bases separating them. Germline values: CDR1 LGHNA, CDR2 YSLEER. The CDR3 consists of 19 residues. Here the CDR3 DNA reads TGCGCCAGCAGCCAAGATTGGGGCCGGGGTCGGAGTGATGAGGAGACCCAGTACTTC. Protein product: CASSQDWGRGRSDEETQYF.

The V gene is TRBV19, the J gene TRBJ2-7; 11 positions agree with TRBD1. The CDR3 spans 16 residues. CDR1 is LNHDA, CDR2 SQIVND, per germline (reference sequence). Trimming took 3 bases from V and 6 from J; bases not matched to a gene: 10. The CDR3 reads CASSIVPGQGVGEQYF. The CDR3 DNA reads as TGTGCCAGTAGTATCGTCCCGGGACAGGGGGTTGGCGAGCAGTACTTC.

The chain is built from TRBV4-1 and TRBJ1-1; 7 bases map to TRBD1. CDR1 and CDR2 (germline): MGHRA, YSYEKL. The CDR3 runs 15 residues. The ends lost 4 bases at V and 1 base at J; junction bases unmatched: 6. The CDR3 is CASSLGGPANTEAFF. Written as DNA, the CDR3 is TGCGCCAGCAGCCTAGGGGGCCCGGCGAACACTGAAGCTTTCTTT.

The genes are TRBV28 and TRBJ1-1; D perhaps matches TRBD1 (5 bases). CDR1 MDHEN and CDR2 SYDVKM come from the germline V gene. The CDR3 contains 17 residues. V was cut by 2 bases and J by 0 bases, with 16 bases left in between. CDR3 protein: CASSLTRVDSLNTEAFF. The CDR3, as DNA: TGTGCCAGCAGTTTAACCAGGGTCGATTCTTTGAACACTGAAGCTTTCTTT. The full variable domain, rest sourced from reference TRBV28 and TRBJ1-1, is DVKVTQSSRYLVKRTGEKVFLECVQDMDHENMFWYRQDPGLGLRLIYFSYDVKMKEKGDIPEGYSVSREKKERFSLILESASTNQTSMYLCASSLTRVDSLNTEAFFGQGTRLTVV.

The CDR3 region has the DNA TGTGCCAGCAGCGGGAGTGCGAATGAGCAGTTCTTC. Its translation is CASSGSANEQFF. The chain employs TRBV19 and TRBJ2-1; 8 bases are a match to TRBD2. J was trimmed by 7 bases and V by 9 bases; bases with no gene match: 5. The germline gives CDR1 LNHDA, CDR2 SQIVND (reference sequence). This CDR3 spans 12 amino acids.

The chain is built from TRBV28 and TRBJ1-4; D is undetermined. Per the germline V gene, CDR1 is MDHEN and CDR2 is SYDVKM. V was shortened by 6 bases and J by 8 bases, with 16 bases between the two germline ends. This CDR3 contains 14 residues. The DNA for the CDR3 is TGTGCCAGCAGCCGCGGAGTAATGAAGGAAAAACTGTTTTTT. Its protein is CASSRGVMKEKLFF.